Sequencing of this T cell receptor (beta chain) was carried out in a study of molecular identifiers for immune sequencing clone quantification. Whole-study findings and limits: Clone sizes that are highly expanded could be underestimated when identical TCR molecules share a barcode.

Sorting defined naive CD8 T cells as CD8+CD4-CCR7+CD45RA+. Notes on this clonotype: The antigen is undetermined.

J was trimmed by 3 bases and V by 3 bases; bases with no gene match: 8. This CDR3 contains 15 residues. The germline V gene has CDR1 MNHEY and CDR2 SMNVEV (reference sequence). In TCRdb, the PCR reads were re-called with MiXCR into one record per CDR3 protein. Altogether hundreds of thousands of distinct CDR3 sequences are present, about 25% being singletons, with the ten largest covering roughly 0.83%. Material: naive CD8+ T cells from blood, with Jurkat cell RNA spiked in. The subset here: FACS-sorted CD8+CD4-CCR7+CD45RA+ naive T cells. This sequence was found in a human donor in good health. Some libraries in this study had Jurkat cell RNA spiked in. The chain joins TRBV27 to TRBJ2-7, with TRBD1 matching over 7 bases. Here the CDR3 reads CASSFSGQVIYEQYF. The CDR3 DNA is TGTGCCAGCAGTTTCTCCGGACAGGTGATCTACGAGCAGTACTTC.